The clone carrying this T cell receptor beta chain appeared many times. Its antigen is as yet unknown. V was clipped by 6 bases and J by 1 base; unmatched bases: 7. CDR3 length: 16 residues. CDR1 and CDR2 from the germline V gene are MDHEN and SYDVKM. TCRbeta library preparation incorporated unique molecular identifiers. A single record per CDR3 protein comes from TCRdb applying MiXCR to the PCR reads. The table records more than 85,000 distinct CDR3 sequences, approximately 6% of them present only once. This entry belongs to a study of T-cell reconstitution after alpha-beta-depleted transplantation in children. Points from the study as a whole: About two months after transplant, alpha-beta T cells reportedly came from several hundred expanded graft clones. T-cell counts and diversity at one year post-transplant came mainly from newly produced T cells. The high TCRbeta diversity at day 60 in some patients came from surviving recipient T cells and thymic progenitors.

This receptor was taken from a female patient aged 2-9 years who had a stem cell transplant for Fanconi anemia, so the T cells may come from the graft donor. Sample: PBMCs, mostly from graft donor cells, taken 60 days after TCRalphabeta/CD19-depleted stem cell transplant. V and J are TRBV28 and TRBJ1-5; 9 nucleotides align to TRBD1. CDR3 nucleotides: TGTGCCAGCAGACCAACAGGGGGCATCAGCAATCAGCCCCAGCATTTT. It yields the protein CASRPTGGISNQPQHF.